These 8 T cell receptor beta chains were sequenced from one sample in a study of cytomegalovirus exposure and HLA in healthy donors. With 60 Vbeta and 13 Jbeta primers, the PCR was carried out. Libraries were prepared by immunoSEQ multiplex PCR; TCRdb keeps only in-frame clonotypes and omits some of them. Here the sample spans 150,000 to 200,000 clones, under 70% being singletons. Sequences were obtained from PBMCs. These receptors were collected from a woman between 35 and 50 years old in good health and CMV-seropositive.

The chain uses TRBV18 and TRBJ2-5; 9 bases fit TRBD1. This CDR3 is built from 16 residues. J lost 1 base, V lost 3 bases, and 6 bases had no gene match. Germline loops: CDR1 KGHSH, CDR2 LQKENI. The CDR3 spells CASSPPGTGPQETQYF. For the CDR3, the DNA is TGTGCCAGCTCACCTCCCGGGACAGGGCCCCAAGAGACCCAGTACTTC. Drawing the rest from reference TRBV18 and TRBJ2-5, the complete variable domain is NAGVMQNPRHLVRRRGQEARLRCSPMKGHSHVYWYRQLPEEGLKFMVYLQKENIIDESGMPKERFSAEFPKEGPSILRIQQVVRGDSAAYFCASSPPGTGPQETQYFGPGTRLLVL.

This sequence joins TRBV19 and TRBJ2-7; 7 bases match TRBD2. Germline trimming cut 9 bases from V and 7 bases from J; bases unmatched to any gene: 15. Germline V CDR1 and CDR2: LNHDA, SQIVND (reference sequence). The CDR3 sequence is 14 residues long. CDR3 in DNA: TGTGCCAGCCGATCCCTAGCGGTCCCCTGGGAGCAGTACTTC. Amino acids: CASRSLAVPWEQYF.

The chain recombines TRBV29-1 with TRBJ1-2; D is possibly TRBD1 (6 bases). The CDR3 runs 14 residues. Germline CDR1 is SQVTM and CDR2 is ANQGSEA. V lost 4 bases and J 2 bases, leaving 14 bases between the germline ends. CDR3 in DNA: TGCAGCGTTGTGGACAGCCTTGCCAACTATGGCTACACCTTC. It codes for CSVVDSLANYGYTF.

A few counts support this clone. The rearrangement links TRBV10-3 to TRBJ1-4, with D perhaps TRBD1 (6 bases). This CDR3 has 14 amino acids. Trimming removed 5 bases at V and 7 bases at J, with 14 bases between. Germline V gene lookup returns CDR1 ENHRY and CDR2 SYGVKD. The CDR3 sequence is CAISSNRESEKLFF. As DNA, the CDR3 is TGTGCCATCAGTAGTAACAGGGAAAGTGAAAAACTGTTTTTT.

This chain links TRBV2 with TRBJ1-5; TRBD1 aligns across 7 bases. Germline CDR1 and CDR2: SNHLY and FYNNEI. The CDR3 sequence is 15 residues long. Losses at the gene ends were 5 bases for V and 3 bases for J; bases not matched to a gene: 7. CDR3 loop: CASSIGTANNQPQHF. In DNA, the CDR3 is TGTGCCAGCAGTATCGGGACAGCTAACAATCAGCCCCAGCATTTT.

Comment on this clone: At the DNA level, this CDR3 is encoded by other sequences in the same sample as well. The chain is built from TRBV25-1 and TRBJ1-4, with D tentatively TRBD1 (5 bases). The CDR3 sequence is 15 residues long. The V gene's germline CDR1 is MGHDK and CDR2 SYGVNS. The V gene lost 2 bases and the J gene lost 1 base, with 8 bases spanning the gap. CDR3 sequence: CASSERRGTNEKLFF. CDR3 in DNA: TGTGCCAGCAGTGAACGGAGGGGAACTAATGAAAAACTGTTTTTT.

CDR3 protein: CASRIWGGIQTQYF. The CDR3 DNA sequence: TGTGCCAGCAGAATTTGGGGGGGCATACAGACCCAGTACTTC. The chain carries TRBV7-2 and TRBJ2-5; TRBD2 is a possible D gene (7 bases). Germline CDR1 SGHTA, CDR2 FQGNSA. Trimming took off 6 bases at V and 6 bases at J, with 17 bases between the two ends. The CDR3 contains 14 residues.

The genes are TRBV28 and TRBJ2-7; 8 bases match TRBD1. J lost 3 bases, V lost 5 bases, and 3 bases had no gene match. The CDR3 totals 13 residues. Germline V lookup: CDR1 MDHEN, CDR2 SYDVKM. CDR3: CASSGQGNYEQYF. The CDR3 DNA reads TGTGCCAGCAGTGGACAGGGAAACTACGAGCAGTACTTC.